The entry that follows covers one T cell receptor beta chain sequence. As yet, its antigen is unknown. The record originates from a study of long-term antiretroviral therapy in people with HIV. Findings and limits, study-wide: Although diversity increased after ART, it remained lower than in transplant donor controls.

Survey-level resolution applied to immunoSEQ assay v3.0. Clones were read by immunoSEQ multiplex PCR, and TCRdb kept only the in-frame ones, dropping some. Of around 40,000 clones listed, roughly 90% were seen once; the top ten hold less than 4%. The clonotype was recovered from a young woman with HIV. Sequenced material: unsorted PBMCs, taken just before starting antiretroviral therapy.

The CDR3 region has the DNA TGTGCCAGCAGTCTATCGGCGGGAACCGGGGAGCTGTTTTTT. Protein product: CASSLSAGTGELFF. The chain employs TRBV28 and TRBJ2-2; TRBD2 might be the D (6 bases). CDR3 length: 14 amino acids. Germline lookup yields CDR1 MDHEN and CDR2 SYDVKM. Trimming stripped 5 bases from V and 5 bases from J, with 12 bases between.